These T cell receptor beta chains were read from a single sample in a study of patients and donors after allogeneic stem cell transplantation. TCRdb independently ran MiXCR on the RT-PCR reads; one entry per CDR3 protein. The sample consists of about 230,000 distinct CDR3 sequences, less than 15% of them appearing once. Sequencing was performed on blood, either unsorted or a sorted T cell fraction (not recorded which). Receptors were obtained from a human donor who was either an allogeneic HSCT recipient or a stem cell or donor lymphocyte infusion donor (not recorded which). It is not recorded whose cells these are; they may come from a transplant donor. CDR3s include the opening cysteine and the closing phenylalanine or tryptophan.

v_gene	j_gene	CDR3aa
TRBV2	TRBJ2-3	CASSDRTGRADTQYF
TRBV6-2/TRBV6-3	TRBJ1-6	CASRVQGTSPLHF
TRBV27	TRBJ2-1	CASSRSTSGGRNEQFF
TRBV11-2	TRBJ2-3	CASSLSLAGLSPSTDTQYF
TRBV14	TRBJ2-1	CASSQDLGLAGGEQFF
TRBV19	TRBJ2-1	CASTPGVRTYNEQFF
TRBV6-2/TRBV6-3	TRBJ2-3	CASSYSSGENTDTQYF
TRBV6-2/TRBV6-3	TRBJ2-7	CASSYSSTTSGDF
TRBV2	TRBJ1-2	CASTGVRRYGYTF
TRBV30	TRBJ2-2	CACNLGAGELFF
TRBV11-2	TRBJ2-2	CASSLDLMAGPGELFF
TRBV7-6	TRBJ2-3	CASSLDHGGGGQDTQYF
TRBV29-1	TRBJ1-1	CSVVPGQGNTEAFF
TRBV20-1	TRBJ2-1	CSASSQYTSVEQFF
TRBV5-6	TRBJ1-1	CASSQLPTGVGTEAFF
TRBV19	TRBJ1-5	CASSIGPETILVSNQPQHF
TRBV19	TRBJ1-1	CASSPQGQSTEAFF
TRBV21-1	TRBJ1-1	CASSKVSRRGGRRKAFF
TRBV20-1	TRBJ2-1	CSASPGQGVFNEQFF
TRBV20-1	TRBJ1-1	CSAQRQGAKAEAFF
TRBV9	TRBJ2-1	CASSALTGTSVNEQFF